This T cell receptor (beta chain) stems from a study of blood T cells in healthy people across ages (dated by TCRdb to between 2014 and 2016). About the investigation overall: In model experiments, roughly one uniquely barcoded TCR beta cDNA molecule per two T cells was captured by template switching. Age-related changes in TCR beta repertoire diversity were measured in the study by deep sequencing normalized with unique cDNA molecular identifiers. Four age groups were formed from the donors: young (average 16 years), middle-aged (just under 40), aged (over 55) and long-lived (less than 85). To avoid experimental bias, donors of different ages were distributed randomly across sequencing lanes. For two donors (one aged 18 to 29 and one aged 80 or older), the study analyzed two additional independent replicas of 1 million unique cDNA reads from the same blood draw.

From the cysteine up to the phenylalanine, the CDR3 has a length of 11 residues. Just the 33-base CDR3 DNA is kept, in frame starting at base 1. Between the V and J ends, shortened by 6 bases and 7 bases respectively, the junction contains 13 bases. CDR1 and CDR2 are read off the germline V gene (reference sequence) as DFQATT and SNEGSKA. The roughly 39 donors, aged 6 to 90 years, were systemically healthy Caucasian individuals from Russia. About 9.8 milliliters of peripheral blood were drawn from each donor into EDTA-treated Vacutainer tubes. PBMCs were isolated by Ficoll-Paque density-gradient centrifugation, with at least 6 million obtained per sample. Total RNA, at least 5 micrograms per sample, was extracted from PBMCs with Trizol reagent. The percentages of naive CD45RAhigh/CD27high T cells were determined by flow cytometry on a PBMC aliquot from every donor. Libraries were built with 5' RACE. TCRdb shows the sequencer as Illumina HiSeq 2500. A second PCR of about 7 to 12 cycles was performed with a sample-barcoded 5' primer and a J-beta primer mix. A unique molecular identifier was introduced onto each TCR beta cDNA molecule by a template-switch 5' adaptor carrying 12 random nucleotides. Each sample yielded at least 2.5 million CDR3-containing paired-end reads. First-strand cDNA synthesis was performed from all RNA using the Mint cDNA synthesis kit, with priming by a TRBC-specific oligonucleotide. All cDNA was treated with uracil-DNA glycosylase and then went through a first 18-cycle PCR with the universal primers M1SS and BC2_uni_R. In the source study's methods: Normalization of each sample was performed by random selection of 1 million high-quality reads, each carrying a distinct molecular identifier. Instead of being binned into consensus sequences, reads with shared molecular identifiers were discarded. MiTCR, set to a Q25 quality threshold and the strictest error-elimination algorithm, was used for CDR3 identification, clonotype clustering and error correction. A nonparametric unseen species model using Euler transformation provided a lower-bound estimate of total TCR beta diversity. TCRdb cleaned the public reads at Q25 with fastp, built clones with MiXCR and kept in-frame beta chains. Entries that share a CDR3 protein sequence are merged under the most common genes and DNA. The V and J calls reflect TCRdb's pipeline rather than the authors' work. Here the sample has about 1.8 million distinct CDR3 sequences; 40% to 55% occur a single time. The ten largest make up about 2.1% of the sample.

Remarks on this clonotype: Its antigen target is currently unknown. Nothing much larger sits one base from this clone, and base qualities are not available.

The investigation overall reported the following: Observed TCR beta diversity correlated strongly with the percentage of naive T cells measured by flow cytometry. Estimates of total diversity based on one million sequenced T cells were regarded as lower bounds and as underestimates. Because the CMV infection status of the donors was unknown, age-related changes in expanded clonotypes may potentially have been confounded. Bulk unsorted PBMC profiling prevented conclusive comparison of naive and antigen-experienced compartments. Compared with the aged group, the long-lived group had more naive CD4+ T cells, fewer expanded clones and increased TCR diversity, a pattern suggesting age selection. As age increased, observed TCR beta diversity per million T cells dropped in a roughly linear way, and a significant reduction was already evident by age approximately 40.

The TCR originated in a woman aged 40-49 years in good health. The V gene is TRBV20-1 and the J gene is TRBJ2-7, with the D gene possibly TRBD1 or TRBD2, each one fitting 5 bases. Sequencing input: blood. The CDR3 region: CSAPQRGEQYF. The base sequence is TGCAGTGCCCCCCAGAGGGGAGAGCAGTACTTC.